The 12 T cell receptor beta chains below all came from one sample that was sequenced in a study of lymphopenia after photon versus proton radiotherapy (dated by TCRdb to the late 2010s). The method was the immunoSEQ multiplex PCR assay. Imported from immuneACCESS, the table was reduced by TCRdb to in-frame sequences with V and J called. These copies leave out some clones; in studies compared against another copy, an unresolved V gene accounts for under half, and the cause of the remainder is not known. A total of some 30,000 clones appear in this sample, around 90% of them only once. The top ten clonotypes cover 40% to 60% of the sample. The specimen was peripheral blood, collected from a patient treated with proton-based radiotherapy. Receptors originate from a woman aged 55 to 70 with cholangiocarcinoma. Some clones in this sample may be carry-over from other donors' samples.

J is TRBJ2-3 and V is TRBV5-1; maybe TRBD2 (6 bases). Germline V lookup: CDR1 SGHRS, CDR2 YFSETQ. The CDR3 runs 13 residues. Trimming removed 0 bases at V and 9 bases at J, with 11 bases between. CDR3: CASSLVGEETQYF. In DNA form, the CDR3 reads TGCGCCAGCAGCTTGGTAGGGGAGGAAACGCAGTATTTT.

This clone turned up a few times. The chain uses TRBV5-5 and TRBJ2-1; D gene ambiguous. Germline V lookup: CDR1 SGHKS, CDR2 YYEKEE (reference sequence). The V end lost 2 bases, the J end lost 4 bases, and 13 bases lay between the germline ends. The CDR3 runs 15 residues. CDR3 protein: CASSFKDEPYNEQFF. Here the CDR3 DNA reads TGTGCCAGCAGCTTTAAGGACGAACCATACAATGAGCAGTTCTTC.

This clone was counted a few times. This chain links TRBV2 with TRBJ2-1; no clear D gene. This CDR3 is 11 amino acids long. The germline CDR1 and CDR2 sequences are SNHLY and FYNNEI. Trimming cost V 5 bases and J 9 bases, with 8 bases left between them. The CDR3: CASSTMSEQFF. The CDR3 DNA is TGTGCCAGCAGTACCATGAGTGAGCAGTTCTTC.

This clone was seen only a few times. V and J are TRBV13 and TRBJ2-1; D call uncertain. V gave up 2 bases and J gave up 6 bases, with 8 bases separating them. The CDR3 consists of 13 residues. Germline assignment: CDR1 PRHDT and CDR2 FYEKMQ (reference sequence). CDR3 bases: TGTGCCAGCAGCTTAAGTCGGCTCAATGAGCAGTTCTTC. This translates into CASSLSRLNEQFF.

The chain has TRBV19 and TRBJ2-7; 7 bases map to TRBD2. After removal of 1 base from V and 1 base from J, the junction contained 4 bases not matched to a gene. The CDR3 spans 15 residues. The V gene's germline CDR1 is LNHDA and CDR2 SQIVND (reference sequence). DNA for the CDR3: TGTGCCAGTAGTATAGGGGCTAGCGGATCCTACGAGCAGTACTTC. It codes for CASSIGASGSYEQYF.

The chain links TRBV2 to TRBJ1-1; tentatively, D is TRBD1 (6 bases). Germline values: CDR1 SNHLY, CDR2 FYNNEI. V was cut by 7 bases and J by 4 bases, with 22 bases left in between. This CDR3 contains 16 residues. CDR3 nucleotide sequence: TGTGCCAGCAACCTGAGACAGGCCTCCCTAAGCACTGAAGCTTTCTTT. Translation gives CASNLRQASLSTEAFF.

V is TRBV5-1 and J is TRBJ1-1; TRBD1 agrees at 7 bases. Trimming cost V 3 bases and J 6 bases; bases outside gene matches: 5. The CDR3 consists of 13 residues. CDR1 SGHRS and CDR2 YFSETQ come from the germline V gene. The CDR3 spells CASSYMQGAEAFF. CDR3 nucleotide sequence: TGCGCCAGCAGCTATATGCAGGGGGCTGAAGCTTTCTTT.

This chain joins TRBV6-5 and TRBJ2-7; the D gene could be TRBD1 or TRBD2 (5 bases each). CDR1 MNHEY and CDR2 SVGAGI come from the germline V gene. V shed 0 bases and J shed 2 bases, with 14 bases lying between them. CDR3 length: 16 amino acids. CDR3 protein: CASSYSIRWGTYEQYF. CDR3 coding DNA: TGTGCCAGCAGTTACTCGATACGATGGGGGACCTACGAGCAGTACTTC.

The sample holds one count of this clone. The chain couples TRBV7-7 to TRBJ2-1, with unresolved D. Germline V CDR1 and CDR2: SSHAT, FNYEAQ (reference sequence). CDR3 length: 13 amino acids. Trimming stripped 5 bases from V and 7 bases from J, with 12 bases between. CDR3 sequence reads: CASSTMVGNEQFF. The CDR3 DNA reads TGTGCCAGCAGCACCATGGTGGGTAATGAGCAGTTCTTC.

This chain joins TRBV2 and TRBJ2-5; D unresolved. CDR3 length: 12 amino acids. V lost 8 bases to trimming and J lost 1 base, with 8 bases between them. The V gene's germline CDR1 is SNHLY and CDR2 FYNNEI. CDR3 in amino acids: CASGQLQETQYF. In DNA, the CDR3 is TGTGCCAGCGGCCAGCTCCAAGAGACCCAGTACTTC.

This clone was observed a handful of times. The chain uses TRBV7-3 and TRBJ1-5, with 10 bases aligning to TRBD1. The CDR3 spans 13 residues. Germline V lookup: CDR1 SGHTA, CDR2 FQGTGA. Trimming at V came to 4 bases and at J to 7 bases, leaving 1 base not matched to a gene. The CDR3 sequence: CASSWDRGQPQHF. CDR3 DNA sequence: TGTGCCAGCAGCTGGGACAGGGGACAGCCCCAGCATTTT.

The chain has TRBV29-1 and TRBJ1-2, with 7 nucleotides matching TRBD1. Germline lookup yields CDR1 SQVTM and CDR2 ANQGSEA. With 1 base clipped from V and 6 bases from J, the junction kept 5 bases outside the gene matches. The length of the CDR3 is 13 residues. CDR3 coding DNA: TGCAGCGTTGAAGGACAGGGTTATCATGGCTACACCTTC. As protein: CSVEGQGYHGYTF.